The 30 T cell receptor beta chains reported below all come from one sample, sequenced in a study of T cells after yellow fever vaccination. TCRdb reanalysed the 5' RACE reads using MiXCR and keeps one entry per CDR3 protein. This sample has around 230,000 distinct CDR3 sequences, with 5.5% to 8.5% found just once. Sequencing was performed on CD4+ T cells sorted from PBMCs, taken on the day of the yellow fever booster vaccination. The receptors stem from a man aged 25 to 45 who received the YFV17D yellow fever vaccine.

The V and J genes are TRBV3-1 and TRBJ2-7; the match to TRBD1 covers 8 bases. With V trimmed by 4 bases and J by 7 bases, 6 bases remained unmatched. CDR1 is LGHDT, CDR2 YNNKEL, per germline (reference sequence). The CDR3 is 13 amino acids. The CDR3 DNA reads TGTGCCAGCAGCCTCGACAGGGGCGGAGAGCAGTACTTC. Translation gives CASSLDRGGEQYF.

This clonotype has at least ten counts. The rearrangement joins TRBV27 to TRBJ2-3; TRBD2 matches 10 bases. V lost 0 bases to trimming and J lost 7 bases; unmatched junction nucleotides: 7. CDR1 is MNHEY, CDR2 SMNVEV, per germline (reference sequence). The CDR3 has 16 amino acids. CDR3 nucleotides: TGTGCCAGCAGTTTATCGGGGTCTAGCGGGAGATATACGCAGTATTTT. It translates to CASSLSGSSGRYTQYF.

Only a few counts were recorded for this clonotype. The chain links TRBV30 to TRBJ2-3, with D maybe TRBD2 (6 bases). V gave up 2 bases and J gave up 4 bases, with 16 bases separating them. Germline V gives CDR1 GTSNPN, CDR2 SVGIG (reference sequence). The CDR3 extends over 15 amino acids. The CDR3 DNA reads TGTGCCTGGAGTCCTCTCAGTAGGAGGGCAGATACGCAGTATTTT. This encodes CAWSPLSRRADTQYF.

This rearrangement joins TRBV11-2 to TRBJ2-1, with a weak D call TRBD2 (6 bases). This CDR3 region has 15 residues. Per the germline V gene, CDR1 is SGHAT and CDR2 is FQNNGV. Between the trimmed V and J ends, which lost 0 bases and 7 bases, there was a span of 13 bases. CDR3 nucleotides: TGTGCCAGCAGCTTAGATGGATGGGGGAGGAATGAGCAGTTCTTC. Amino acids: CASSLDGWGRNEQFF.

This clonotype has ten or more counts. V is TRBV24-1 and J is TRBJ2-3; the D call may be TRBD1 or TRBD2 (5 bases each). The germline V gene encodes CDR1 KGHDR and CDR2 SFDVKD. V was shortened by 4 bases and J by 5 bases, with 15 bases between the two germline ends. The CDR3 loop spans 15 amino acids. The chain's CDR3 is CATSDPGRSVDTQYF. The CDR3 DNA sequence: TGTGCCACCAGTGACCCGGGACGATCGGTAGATACGCAGTATTTT.

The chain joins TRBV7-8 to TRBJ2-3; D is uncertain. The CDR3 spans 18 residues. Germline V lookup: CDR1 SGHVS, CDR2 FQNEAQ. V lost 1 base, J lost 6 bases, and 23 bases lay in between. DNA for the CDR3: TGTGCCAGCAGCTTAGTTCTAGGGTCCGTGGCAGTCACGGATACGCAGTATTTT. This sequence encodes CASSLVLGSVAVTDTQYF.

The CDR3 sequence is CASSYSRGGRQYNEQFF. DNA for the CDR3: TGTGCCAGCAGTTACTCAAGGGGGGGGCGACAATACAATGAGCAGTTCTTC. The chain joins TRBV6-5 to TRBJ2-1, with D perhaps matching TRBD2 (7 bases). Trimming left V 0 bases short and J 4 bases short, with 16 bases between. CDR3 length: 17 amino acids. The germline gives CDR1 MNHEY, CDR2 SVGAGI.

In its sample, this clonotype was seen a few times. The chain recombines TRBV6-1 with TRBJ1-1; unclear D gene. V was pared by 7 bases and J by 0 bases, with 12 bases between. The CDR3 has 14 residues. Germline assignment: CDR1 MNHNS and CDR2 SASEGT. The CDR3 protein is CASNQAPMNTEAFF. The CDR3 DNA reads TGTGCCAGCAACCAGGCTCCCATGAACACTGAAGCTTTCTTT.

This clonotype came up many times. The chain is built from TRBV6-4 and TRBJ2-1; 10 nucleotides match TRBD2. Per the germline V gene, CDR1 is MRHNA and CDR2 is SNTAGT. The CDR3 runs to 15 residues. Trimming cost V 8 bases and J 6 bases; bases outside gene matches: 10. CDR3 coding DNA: TGTGCCAGCGGATTCACTAGCGGGGCGGTCAATGAGCAGTTCTTC. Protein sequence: CASGFTSGAVNEQFF.

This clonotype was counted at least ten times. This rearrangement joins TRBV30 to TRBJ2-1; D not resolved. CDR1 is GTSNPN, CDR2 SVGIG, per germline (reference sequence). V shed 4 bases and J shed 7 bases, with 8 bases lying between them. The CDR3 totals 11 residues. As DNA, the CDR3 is TGTGCCTGGACGGTCGGGAATGAGCAGTTCTTC. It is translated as CAWTVGNEQFF. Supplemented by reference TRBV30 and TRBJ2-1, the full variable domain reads SQTIHQWPATLVQPVGSPLSLECTVEGTSNPNLYWYRQAAGRGLQLLFYSVGIGQISSEVPQNLSASRPQDRQFILSSKKLLLSDSGFYLCAWTVGNEQFFGPGTRLTVL.

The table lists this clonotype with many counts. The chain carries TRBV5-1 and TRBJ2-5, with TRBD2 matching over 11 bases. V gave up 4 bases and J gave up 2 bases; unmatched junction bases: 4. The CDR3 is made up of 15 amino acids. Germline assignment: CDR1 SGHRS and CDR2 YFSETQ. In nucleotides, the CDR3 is TGCGCCAGCAGCCTAGGGACTAGCGGACAAGAGACCCAGTACTTC. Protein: CASSLGTSGQETQYF. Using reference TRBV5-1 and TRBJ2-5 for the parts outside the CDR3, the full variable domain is KAGVTQTPRYLIKTRGQQVTLSCSPISGHRSVSWYQQTPGQGLQFLFEYFSETQRNKGNFPGRFSGRQFSNSRSEMNVSTLELGDSALYLCASSLGTSGQETQYFGPGTRLLVL.

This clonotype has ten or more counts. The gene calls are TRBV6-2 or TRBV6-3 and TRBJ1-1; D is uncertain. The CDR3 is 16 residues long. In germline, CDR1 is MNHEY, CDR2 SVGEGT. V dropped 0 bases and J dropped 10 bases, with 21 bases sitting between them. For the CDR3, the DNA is TGTGCCAGCAGTTACTCGAGGGTGGGGTACACCTCTCGAGCTTTCTTT. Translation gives CASSYSRVGYTSRAFF.

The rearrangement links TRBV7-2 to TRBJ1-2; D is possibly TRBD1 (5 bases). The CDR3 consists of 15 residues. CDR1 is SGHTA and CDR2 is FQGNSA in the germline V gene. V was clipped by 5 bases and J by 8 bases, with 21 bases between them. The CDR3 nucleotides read TGTGCCAGCAGCCAAGGTATCGGCAGGGCCTTCGGCTACACCTTC. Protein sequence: CASSQGIGRAFGYTF.

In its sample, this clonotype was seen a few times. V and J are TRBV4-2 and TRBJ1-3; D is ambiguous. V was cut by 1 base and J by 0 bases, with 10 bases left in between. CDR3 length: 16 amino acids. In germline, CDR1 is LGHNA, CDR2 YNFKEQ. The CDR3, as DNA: TGTGCCAGCAGCCAAGGTTCCGCAAGCTCTGGAAACACCATATATTTT. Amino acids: CASSQGSASSGNTIYF.

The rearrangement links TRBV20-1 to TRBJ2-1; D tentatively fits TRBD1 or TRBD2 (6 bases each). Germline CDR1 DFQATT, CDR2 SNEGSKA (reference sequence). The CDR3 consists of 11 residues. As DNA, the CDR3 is TGCACCGCTAGGGGGAGGAATGAGCAGTTCTTC. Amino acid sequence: CTARGRNEQFF.

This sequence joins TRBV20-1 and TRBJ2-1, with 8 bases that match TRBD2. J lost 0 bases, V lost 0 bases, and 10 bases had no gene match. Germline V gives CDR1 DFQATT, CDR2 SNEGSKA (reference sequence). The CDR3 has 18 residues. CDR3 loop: CSARDVSSAGGSYNEQFF. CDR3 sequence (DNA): TGCAGTGCTAGAGACGTTTCCTCCGCGGGGGGCTCCTACAATGAGCAGTTCTTC.

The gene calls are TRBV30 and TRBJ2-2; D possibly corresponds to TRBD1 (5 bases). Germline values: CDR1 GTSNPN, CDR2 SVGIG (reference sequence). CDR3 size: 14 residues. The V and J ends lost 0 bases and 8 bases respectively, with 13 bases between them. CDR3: CAWSVLQVRGELFF. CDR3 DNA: TGTGCCTGGAGTGTACTACAGGTTCGGGGGGAGCTGTTTTTT.

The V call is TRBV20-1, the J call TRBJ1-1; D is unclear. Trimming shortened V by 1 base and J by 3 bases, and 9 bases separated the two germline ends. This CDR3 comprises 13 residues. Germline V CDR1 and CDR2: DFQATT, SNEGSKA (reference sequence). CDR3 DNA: TGCAGTGCTAGAGCCGACCGGTACACTGAAGCTTTCTTT. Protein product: CSARADRYTEAFF.

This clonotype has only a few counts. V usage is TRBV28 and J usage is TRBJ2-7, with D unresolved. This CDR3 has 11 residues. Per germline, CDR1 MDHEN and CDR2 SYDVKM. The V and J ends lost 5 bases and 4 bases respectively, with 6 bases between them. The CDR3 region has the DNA TGTGCCAGCAGTAAACCTTACGAGCAGTACTTC. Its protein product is CASSKPYEQYF.

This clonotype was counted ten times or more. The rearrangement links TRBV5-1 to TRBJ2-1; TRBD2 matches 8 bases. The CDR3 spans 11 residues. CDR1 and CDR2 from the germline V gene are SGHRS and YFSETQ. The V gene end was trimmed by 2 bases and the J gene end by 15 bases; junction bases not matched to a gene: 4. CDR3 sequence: CASSLAGEVFF. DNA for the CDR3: TGCGCCAGCAGCTTAGCGGGAGAAGTGTTCTTC.

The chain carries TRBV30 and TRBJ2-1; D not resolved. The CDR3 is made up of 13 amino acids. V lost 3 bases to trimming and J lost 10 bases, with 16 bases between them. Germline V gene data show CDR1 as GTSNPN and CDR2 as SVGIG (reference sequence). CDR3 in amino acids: CAWSRGPAREQFF. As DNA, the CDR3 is TGTGCCTGGAGCCGAGGACCCGCCCGGGAGCAGTTCTTC.

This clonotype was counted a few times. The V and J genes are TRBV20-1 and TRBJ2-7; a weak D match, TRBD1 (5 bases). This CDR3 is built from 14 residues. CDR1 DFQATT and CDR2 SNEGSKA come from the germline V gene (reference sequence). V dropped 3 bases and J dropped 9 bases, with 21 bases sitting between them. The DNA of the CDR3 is TGCAGTGCTAGTTCCACAGGCGAGTCTCTCCCGCAGTACTTC. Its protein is CSASSTGESLPQYF.

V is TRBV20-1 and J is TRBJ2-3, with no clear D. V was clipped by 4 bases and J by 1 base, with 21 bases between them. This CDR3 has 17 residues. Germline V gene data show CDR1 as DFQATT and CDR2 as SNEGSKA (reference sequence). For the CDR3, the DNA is TGCAGTGCTAACCATGTACAGTCAGGTGGACGCACAGATACGCAGTATTTT. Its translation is CSANHVQSGGRTDTQYF.

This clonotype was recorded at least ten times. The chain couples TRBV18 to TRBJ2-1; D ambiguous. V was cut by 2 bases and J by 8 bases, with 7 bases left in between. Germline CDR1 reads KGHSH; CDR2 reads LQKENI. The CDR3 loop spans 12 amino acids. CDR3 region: CASSPGYHEQFF. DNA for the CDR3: TGTGCCAGCTCACCAGGCTATCATGAGCAGTTCTTC.

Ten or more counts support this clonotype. The CDR3 region has the DNA TGCGCCAGCAGCTTACAGGGGGCTGGAGCCTACAATGAGCAGTTCTTC. It codes for CASSLQGAGAYNEQFF. This rearrangement joins TRBV5-1 to TRBJ2-1; 9 bases match TRBD1. V shed 2 bases and J 2 bases; nucleotides not matched to a gene: 5. The CDR3 runs to 16 residues. In germline, CDR1 is SGHRS, CDR2 YFSETQ. Full variable domain (rest looked up from reference TRBV5-1 and TRBJ2-1): KAGVTQTPRYLIKTRGQQVTLSCSPISGHRSVSWYQQTPGQGLQFLFEYFSETQRNKGNFPGRFSGRQFSNSRSEMNVSTLELGDSALYLCASSLQGAGAYNEQFFGPGTRLTVL.

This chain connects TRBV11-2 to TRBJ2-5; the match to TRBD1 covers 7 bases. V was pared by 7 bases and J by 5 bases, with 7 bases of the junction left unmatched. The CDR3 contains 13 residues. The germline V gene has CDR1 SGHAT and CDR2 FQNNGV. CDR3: CASTSRGRETQYF. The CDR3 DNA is TGTGCCAGCACCTCGAGGGGGCGGGAGACCCAGTACTTC.

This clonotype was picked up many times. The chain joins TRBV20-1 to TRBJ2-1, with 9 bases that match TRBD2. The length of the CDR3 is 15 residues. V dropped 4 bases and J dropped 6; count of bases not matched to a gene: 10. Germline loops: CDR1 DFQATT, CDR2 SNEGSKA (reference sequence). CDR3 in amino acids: CSATSGVLRGNEQFF. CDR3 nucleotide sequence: TGCAGTGCTACTAGCGGGGTCCTCAGGGGCAATGAGCAGTTCTTC.

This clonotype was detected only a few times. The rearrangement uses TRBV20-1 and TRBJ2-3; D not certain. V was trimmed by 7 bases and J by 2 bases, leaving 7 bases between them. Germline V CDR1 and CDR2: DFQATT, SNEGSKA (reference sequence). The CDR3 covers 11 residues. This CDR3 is CSVGFTDTQYF. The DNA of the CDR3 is TGCAGTGTGGGATTCACAGATACGCAGTATTTT.

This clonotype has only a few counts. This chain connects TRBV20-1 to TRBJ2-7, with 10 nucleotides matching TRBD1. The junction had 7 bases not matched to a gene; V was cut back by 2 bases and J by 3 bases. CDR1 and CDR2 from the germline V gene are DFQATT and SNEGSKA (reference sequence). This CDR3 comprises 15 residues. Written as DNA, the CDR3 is TGCAGTGCTAGACCTGCTGGGACAGGGGACTACGAGCAGTACTTC. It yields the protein CSARPAGTGDYEQYF.

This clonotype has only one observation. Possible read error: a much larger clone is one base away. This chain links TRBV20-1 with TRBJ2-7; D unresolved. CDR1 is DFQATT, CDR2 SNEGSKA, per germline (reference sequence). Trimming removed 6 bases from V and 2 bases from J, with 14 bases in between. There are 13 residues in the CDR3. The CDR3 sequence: CSAPLGKPYEQYF. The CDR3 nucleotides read TGCAGTGCCCCCCTAGGGAAGCCCTACGAGCAGTACTTC.